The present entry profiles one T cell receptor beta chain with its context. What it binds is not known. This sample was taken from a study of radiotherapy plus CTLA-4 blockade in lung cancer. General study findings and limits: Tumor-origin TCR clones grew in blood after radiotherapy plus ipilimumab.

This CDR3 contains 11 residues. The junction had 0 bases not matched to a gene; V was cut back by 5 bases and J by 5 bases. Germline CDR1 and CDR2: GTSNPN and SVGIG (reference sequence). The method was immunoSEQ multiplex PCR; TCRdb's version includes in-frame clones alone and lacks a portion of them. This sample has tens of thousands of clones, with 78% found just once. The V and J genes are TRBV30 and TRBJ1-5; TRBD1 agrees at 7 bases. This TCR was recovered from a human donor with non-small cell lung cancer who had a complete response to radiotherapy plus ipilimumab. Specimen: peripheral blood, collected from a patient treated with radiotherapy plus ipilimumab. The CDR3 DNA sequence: TGTGCCTGGGGACAGGATCAGCCCCAGCATTTT. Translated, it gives CAWGQDQPQHF. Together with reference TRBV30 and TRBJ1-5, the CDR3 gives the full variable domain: SQTIHQWPATLVQPVGSPLSLECTVEGTSNPNLYWYRQAAGRGLQLLFYSVGIGQISSEVPQNLSASRPQDRQFILSSKKLLLSDSGFYLCAWGQDQPQHFGDGTRLSIL.